The 17 T cell receptor delta chains below come from one sample, sequenced in a study of Vδ1+ human thymocytes. The study's findings and limits: Highly polyclonal TRG and TRD repertoires with Gaussian CDR3 length distributions appeared in thymus.

No cognate antigen is known for these TCRs. Sequences come from RNA converted to cDNA by reverse transcription. CDR3 amplicons came from multiplex PCR with pooled V-gene forward and constant-region reverse primers. TCRdb used CATT to re-call clones from the multiplex PCR reads. Of approximately 19,000 delta-chain clones listed, roughly 8% are singletons. The sequenced sample consisted of Vdelta1+ gamma-delta thymocytes from the thymus. Subset described: FACS-sorted CD3+ TCRalphabeta- TCRVdelta1+ TCRVdelta2- thymocytes. The receptors stem from a child younger than two who had congenital heart surgery.

The rearrangement links TRDV1 to TRDJ1, with 13 bases aligning to TRDD3. The J gene was missing in TCRdb and was found by matching the end of the DNA to germline. The CDR3 sequence is 22 residues long. Trimming at V came to 0 bases and at J to 0 bases, leaving 16 bases not matched to a gene. CDR1 and CDR2 (germline): TSWWSYY, QGS. CDR3 sequence: CALGELSDLPLGDTLYTDKLIF. CDR3 bases: TGTGCTCTTGGGGAACTATCCGACTTGCCACTGGGGGATACGCTATACACCGATAAACTCATCTTT.

This clone came up a few times. The chain recombines TRDV1 with TRDJ1, with 12 bases fitting TRDD3. V trimming: 2 bases; J trimming: 9 bases; junction bases outside the gene matches: 22. The germline V gene has CDR1 TSWWSYY and CDR2 QGS. This CDR3 is built from 20 residues. CDR3 nucleotide sequence: TGTGCTCTTGGGGAAGTCCCTCAAGAGAGGGGCGCCTGGGGGATACGGGAACTCATCTTT. It translates to CALGEVPQERGAWGIRELIF.

This clone has more than one count but fewer than ten. This chain joins TRDV1 and TRDJ1, with 13 bases fitting TRDD3. The CDR3 spans 27 residues. Germline CDR1 reads TSWWSYY; CDR2 reads QGS. The V segment lost 0 bases and the J segment 0 bases; nucleotides outside the gene matches: 31. The CDR3 nucleotides read TGTGCTCTTGGGGAACTCGCGTCCTACTTGCGAACTGGGGGATACGCCGTTGGAGCTTCCTACACCGATAAACTCATCTTT. Protein sequence: CALGELASYLRTGGYAVGASYTDKLIF.

V and J are TRDV1 and TRDJ1; 9 bases match TRDD3. Trimming took 5 bases from V and 4 from J; bases not matched to a gene: 14. Germline V gene sequence: CDR1 TSWWSYY, CDR2 QGS. The CDR3 spans 17 residues. The CDR3 reads CALGPHGAGGYSDKLIF. CDR3 sequence (DNA): TGTGCTCTTGGGCCACATGGCGCCGGGGGATACAGCGATAAACTCATCTTT.

V is TRDV1 and J is TRDJ1; TRDD3 aligns across 7 bases. The CDR3 covers 18 residues. Germline CDR1 is TSWWSYY and CDR2 is QGS. Unmatched junction bases numbered 14, after V lost 1 base and J lost 3 bases. CDR3 protein: CALGERSVTGIYPDKLIF. The DNA of the CDR3 is TGTGCTCTTGGGGAACGTAGCGTGACGGGGATATATCCCGATAAACTCATCTTT.

Points on this clone: The junction and the germline gene differ at one end; a read error may be behind it. The chain carries TRDV1 and TRDJ1, with D perhaps TRDD3 (10 bases). The V gene's germline CDR1 is TSWWSYY and CDR2 QGS. CDR3 length: 22 amino acids. The CDR3 here is CALGALLPTWGGLGDRTDKPIF. The CDR3 coding sequence is TGTGCTCTTGGGGCCCTCCTTCCTACGTGGGGGGGACTGGGGGATCGGACCGATAAACCCATCTTT.

The gene calls are TRDV1 and TRDJ2, with 9 nucleotides matching TRDD3. The V and J ends lost 4 bases and 6 bases, in that order; junction bases with no gene match: 6. This CDR3 comprises 15 residues. CDR1 is TSWWSYY and CDR2 is QGS in the germline V gene. CDR3 DNA sequence: TGTGCTCTTGGGGCCTGGGGATACGGGGCAGCACAACTCTTCTTT. Protein: CALGAWGYGAAQLFF.

V is TRDV1 and J is TRDJ1; 10 bases map to TRDD3. This CDR3 is built from 23 residues. Germline V gene data show CDR1 as TSWWSYY and CDR2 as QGS. Trimming took 0 bases from V and 1 from J; bases not matched to a gene: 23. Written as DNA, the CDR3 is TGTGCTCTTGGGGAACTGCCCTCCCCAAAGAAGGTACTGGGGGATTTCTTCACCGATAAACTCATCTTT. Translation gives CALGELPSPKKVLGDFFTDKLIF.

The gene calls are TRDV1 and TRDJ1, with TRDD3 identical over 13 bases. As TCRdb names no J gene, one was assigned here on the basis of a DNA match to germline. The germline CDR1 and CDR2 sequences are TSWWSYY and QGS. The CDR3 totals 13 residues. The ends lost 6 bases at V and 10 bases at J; junction bases unmatched: 5. The CDR3, as DNA: TGTGCTCTTGGATTACTGGGGGATACGCGACTCATCTTT. Translated: CALGLLGDTRLIF.

This clone occurred a few times. The chain employs TRDV1 and TRDJ1; D is unresolved. Germline CDR1 reads TSWWSYY; CDR2 reads QGS. This CDR3 contains 15 residues. V lost 1 base and J lost 4, with 13 bases in between. The CDR3, as DNA: TGTGCTCTTGGGGAACAATCCTGTTCCGTCGATAAACTCATCTTT. Protein product: CALGEQSCSVDKLIF.

The chain carries TRDV1 and TRDJ1, with D perhaps matching TRDD2 (6 bases). From germline, CDR1 is TSWWSYY and CDR2 QGS. CDR3 length equals 17 residues. V was clipped by 1 base and J by 1 base, with 16 bases between them. This chain's CDR3 is CALGEPFQHHGTDKLIF. CDR3 bases: TGTGCTCTTGGGGAACCCTTCCAACATCATGGCACCGATAAACTCATCTTT.

Only one count was recorded for this clone. This chain connects TRDV1 to TRDJ1; 7 nucleotides agree with TRDD3. Germline matching of the DNA provided the J gene here, since TCRdb leaves it blank. With V trimmed by 2 bases and J by 0 bases, 15 bases remained unmatched. This CDR3 region has 19 residues. The germline V gene encodes CDR1 TSWWSYY and CDR2 QGS. The CDR3 bases are TGTGCTCTTGGGGAAAAGGCAGGCTTCCCCCTGGGGGACACCGATAAACTCATCTTT. This codes for CALGEKAGFPLGDTDKLIF.

The table lists this clone with a few counts. This chain joins TRDV1 and TRDJ1; TRDD2 aligns across 8 bases. J lost 0 bases, V lost 2 bases, and 26 bases had no gene match. Germline assignment: CDR1 TSWWSYY and CDR2 QGS. The length of the CDR3 is 23 residues. Written as DNA, the CDR3 is TGTGCTCTTGGGGAAAGGGGCCTCTTCCTACCCCTTACTCAACCCCGGGACACCGATAAACTCATCTTT. It yields the protein CALGERGLFLPLTQPRDTDKLIF.

This rearrangement joins TRDV1 to TRDJ1; 7 bases fit TRDD3. The germline gives CDR1 TSWWSYY, CDR2 QGS. The trim removed 6 bases at V and 0 bases at J, leaving 22 bases unmatched. The CDR3 length is 20 residues. The CDR3 here is CALGDLPRVFWGWYTDKLIF. CDR3 DNA sequence: TGTGCTCTTGGCGACCTCCCTCGAGTTTTCTGGGGGTGGTACACCGATAAACTCATCTTT.

The chain couples TRDV1 to TRDJ1, with 7 bases fitting TRDD2. The CDR3 runs 18 residues. Germline-derived CDR1 and CDR2 are TSWWSYY and QGS. V lost 4 bases to trimming and J lost 0 bases; unmatched junction nucleotides: 14. In nucleotides, the CDR3 is TGTGCTCTTGGGGTCCCAAGTTTCCTACCCGTGTACACCGATAAACTCATCTTT. Its translation: CALGVPSFLPVYTDKLIF.

The chain is built from TRDV1 and TRDJ1; 9 nucleotides agree with TRDD3. No J gene was available from TCRdb, and it was assigned here by a germline match of the DNA. The CDR3 consists of 20 residues. Unmatched junction bases numbered 24, after V lost 3 bases and J lost 7 bases. Germline V lookup: CDR1 TSWWSYY, CDR2 QGS. DNA for the CDR3: TGTGCTCTTGGGGACTCACTCCCTACCGCTTTCGGACTGGGGGACCGTAAACTCATCTTT. It encodes CALGDSLPTAFGLGDRKLIF.

The V gene is TRDV1, the J gene TRDJ1, with 7 bases that match TRDD3. Germline trimming cut 5 bases from V and 0 bases from J; bases unmatched to any gene: 9. Germline assignment: CDR1 TSWWSYY and CDR2 QGS. The CDR3 has 16 amino acids. The CDR3 region has the DNA TGTGCTCTTGGGCCACATACAGGGGATAACACCGATAAACTCATCTTT. Its protein is CALGPHTGDNTDKLIF.